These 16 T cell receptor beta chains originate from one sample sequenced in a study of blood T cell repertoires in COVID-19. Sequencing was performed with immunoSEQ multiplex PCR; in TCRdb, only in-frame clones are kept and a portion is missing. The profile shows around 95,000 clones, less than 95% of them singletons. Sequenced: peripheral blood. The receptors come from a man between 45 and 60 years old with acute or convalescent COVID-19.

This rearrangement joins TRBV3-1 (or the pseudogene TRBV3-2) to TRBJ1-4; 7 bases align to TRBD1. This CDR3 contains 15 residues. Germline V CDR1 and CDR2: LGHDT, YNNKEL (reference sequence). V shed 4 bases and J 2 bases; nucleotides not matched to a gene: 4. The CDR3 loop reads CASSLRGLTNEKLFF. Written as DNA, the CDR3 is TGTGCCAGCAGCCTTAGGGGGCTCACTAATGAAAAACTGTTTTTT.

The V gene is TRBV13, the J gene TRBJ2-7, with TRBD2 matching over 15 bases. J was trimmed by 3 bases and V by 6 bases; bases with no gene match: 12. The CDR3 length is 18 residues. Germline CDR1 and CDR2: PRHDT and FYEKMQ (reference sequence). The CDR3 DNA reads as TGTGCCAGCAGTCGATCCACCGGGACTAGCGGGAGGTACTACGAGCAGTACTTC. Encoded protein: CASSRSTGTSGRYYEQYF.

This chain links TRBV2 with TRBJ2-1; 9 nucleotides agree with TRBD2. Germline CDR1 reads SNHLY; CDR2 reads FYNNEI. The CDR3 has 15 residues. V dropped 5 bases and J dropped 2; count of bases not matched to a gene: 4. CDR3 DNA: TGTGCCAGCAGTAGAAGCGGGAGGCCCTACAATGAGCAGTTCTTC. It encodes CASSRSGRPYNEQFF.

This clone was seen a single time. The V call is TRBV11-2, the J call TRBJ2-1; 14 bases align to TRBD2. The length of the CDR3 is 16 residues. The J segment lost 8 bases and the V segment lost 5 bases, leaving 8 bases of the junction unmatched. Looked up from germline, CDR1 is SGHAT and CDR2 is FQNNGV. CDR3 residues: CASSRRTSGRSDEQFF. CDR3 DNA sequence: TGTGCCAGCAGCAGGCGGACTAGCGGGAGGTCCGATGAGCAGTTCTTC.

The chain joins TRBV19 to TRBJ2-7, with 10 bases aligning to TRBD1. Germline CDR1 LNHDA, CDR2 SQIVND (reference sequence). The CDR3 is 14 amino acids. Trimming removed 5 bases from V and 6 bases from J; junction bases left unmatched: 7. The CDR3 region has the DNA TGTGCCAGTAGTCCGGGACAGGGGATTAGCGAGCAGTACTTC. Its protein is CASSPGQGISEQYF.

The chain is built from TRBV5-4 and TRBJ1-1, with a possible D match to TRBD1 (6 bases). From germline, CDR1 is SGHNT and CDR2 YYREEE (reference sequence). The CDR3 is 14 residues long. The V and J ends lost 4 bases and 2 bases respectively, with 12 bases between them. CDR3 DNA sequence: TGTGCCAGCAGCCCTCAGGGGCCTAACACTGAAGCTTTCTTT. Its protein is CASSPQGPNTEAFF.

CDR3 sequence: CASRPFTTGDGQPQHF. The DNA for the CDR3 is TGTGCCAGCAGACCTTTCACTACAGGGGATGGACAGCCCCAGCATTTT. The genes are TRBV28 and TRBJ1-5; TRBD1 matches 7 bases. V lost 6 bases, J lost 7 bases, and 15 bases stayed unmatched. Germline assignment: CDR1 MDHEN and CDR2 SYDVKM. The CDR3 extends over 16 amino acids.

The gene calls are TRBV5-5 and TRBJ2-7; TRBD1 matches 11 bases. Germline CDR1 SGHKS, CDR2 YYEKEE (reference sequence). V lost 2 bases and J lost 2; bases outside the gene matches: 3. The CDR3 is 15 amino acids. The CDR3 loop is CASSFPGQGAYEQYF. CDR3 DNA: TGTGCCAGCAGCTTCCCGGGACAGGGGGCCTACGAGCAGTACTTC.

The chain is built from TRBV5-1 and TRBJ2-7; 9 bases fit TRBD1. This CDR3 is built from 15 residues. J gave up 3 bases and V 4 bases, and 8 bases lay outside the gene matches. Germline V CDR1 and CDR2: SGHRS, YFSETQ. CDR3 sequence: CASSPRGTGLYEQYF. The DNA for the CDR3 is TGCGCCAGCAGCCCGAGAGGGACAGGGCTCTACGAGCAGTACTTC.

This CDR3 reads CASSTPSGYNEQFF. CDR3 DNA sequence: TGCGCCAGCAGCACACCTAGCGGTTACAATGAGCAGTTCTTC. The chain couples TRBV5-1 to TRBJ2-1; 7 positions match TRBD2. This CDR3 is built from 14 residues. V shed 4 bases and J 4 bases; nucleotides not matched to a gene: 5. Germline lookup yields CDR1 SGHRS and CDR2 YFSETQ.

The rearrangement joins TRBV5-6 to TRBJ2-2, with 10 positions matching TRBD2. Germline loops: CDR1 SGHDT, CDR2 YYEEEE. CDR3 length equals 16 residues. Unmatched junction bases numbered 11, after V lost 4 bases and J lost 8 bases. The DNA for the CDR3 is TGTGCCAGCAGCATGCCGGGACTAGCGAGTTTGGGGGAGCTGTTTTTT. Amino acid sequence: CASSMPGLASLGELFF. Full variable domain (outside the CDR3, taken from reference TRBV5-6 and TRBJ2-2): DAGVTQSPTHLIKTRGQQVTLRCSPKSGHDTVSWYQQALGQGPQFIFQYYEEEERQRGNFPDRFSGHQFPNYSSELNVNALLLGDSALYLCASSMPGLASLGELFFGEGSRLTVL.

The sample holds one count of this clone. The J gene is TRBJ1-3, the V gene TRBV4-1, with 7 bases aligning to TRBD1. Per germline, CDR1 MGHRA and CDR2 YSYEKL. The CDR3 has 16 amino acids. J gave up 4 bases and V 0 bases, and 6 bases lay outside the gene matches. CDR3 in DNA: TGCGCCAGCAGCCAAGATTTGGGACAGCGAGGAAACACCATATATTTT. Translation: CASSQDLGQRGNTIYF.

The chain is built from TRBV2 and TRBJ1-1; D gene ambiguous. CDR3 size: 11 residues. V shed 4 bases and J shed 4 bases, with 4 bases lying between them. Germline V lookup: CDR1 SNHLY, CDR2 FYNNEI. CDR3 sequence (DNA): TGTGCCAGCAGTGTATTCACTGAAGCTTTCTTT. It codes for CASSVFTEAFF.

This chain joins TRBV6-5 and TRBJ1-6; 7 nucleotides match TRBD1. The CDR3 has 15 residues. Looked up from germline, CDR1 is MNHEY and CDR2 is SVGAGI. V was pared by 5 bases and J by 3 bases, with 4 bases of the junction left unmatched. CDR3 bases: TGTGCCAGCAGTCCAAGGGACAGCTATAATTCACCCCTCCACTTT. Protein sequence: CASSPRDSYNSPLHF.

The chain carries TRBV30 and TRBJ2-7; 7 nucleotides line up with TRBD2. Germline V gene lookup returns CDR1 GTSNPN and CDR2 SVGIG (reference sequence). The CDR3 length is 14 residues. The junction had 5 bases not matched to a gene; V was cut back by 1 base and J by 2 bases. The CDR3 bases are TGTGCCTGGAGTGGACGGGAGGCCACCTACGAGCAGTACTTC. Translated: CAWSGREATYEQYF. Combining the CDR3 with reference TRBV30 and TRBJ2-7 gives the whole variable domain SQTIHQWPATLVQPVGSPLSLECTVEGTSNPNLYWYRQAAGRGLQLLFYSVGIGQISSEVPQNLSASRPQDRQFILSSKKLLLSDSGFYLCAWSGREATYEQYFGPGTRLTVT.

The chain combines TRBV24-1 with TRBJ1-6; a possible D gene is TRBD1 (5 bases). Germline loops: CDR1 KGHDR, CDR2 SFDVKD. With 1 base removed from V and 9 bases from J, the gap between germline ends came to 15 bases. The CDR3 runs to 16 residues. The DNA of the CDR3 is TGTGCCACCAGTGATTTACGGGGGACCATAGGTTCACCCCTCCACTTT. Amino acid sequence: CATSDLRGTIGSPLHF.